This T cell receptor (beta chain) stems from a study of shared clonotypes between healthy human individuals. The CDR3 has 13 amino acids. Germline V gene lookup returns CDR1 SGHDT and CDR2 YYEEEE. On this clone itself: A read error may account for a junction end that differs from germline.

Positive CCR7 selection of CD45RO-negative cells yielded the naive CD8 cells, and terminally differentiated effector memory CD45RA+ cells were excluded. TCRdb keeps only in-frame clones here, not all; method: immunoSEQ multiplex PCR. The repertoire holds around 2,000,000 clones, with about 92% as singletons. Sequenced sample: naive CD8+ T cells from PBMCs. The receptor comes from a man between 18 and 35 years old in good health. Some clones in this sample may be carry-over from other donors' samples. The rearrangement joins TRBV5-6 to TRBJ2-7, with no clear D. The chain's CDR3 is CASSVGPSYEQYF. The CDR3 bases are TGTGCGAGCAGTGTAGGTCCCTCCTACGAGCAGTACTTC.